The TCR beta chain described here comes from a study of T-cell reconstitution after alpha-beta-depleted transplantation in children. Overall study findings and caveats: Some patients' high day-60 TCRbeta diversity was attributed to recipient cells surviving conditioning. T cells produced anew were the main source of T-cell counts and diversity one year after transplant. About two months after transplant, alpha-beta T cells reportedly came from several hundred expanded graft clones.

Preparation of the TCRbeta library was carried out with unique molecular identifiers. TCRdb fed the PCR reads into MiXCR, producing one record per CDR3 protein. The repertoire holds some 840,000 distinct CDR3 sequences, with around 15% as singletons. About this clonotype itself: Its antigen is still unknown.

The CDR3 contains 13 residues. Germline values: CDR1 SQVTM, CDR2 ANQGSEA. V lost 7 bases, J lost 6 bases, and 9 bases stayed unmatched. The TCR originated in a male patient aged 10 to 17 who had a stem cell transplant for acute lymphoblastic leukemia, so the T cells may come from the graft donor. The chain uses TRBV29-1 and TRBJ2-7; TRBD1 matches at 10 bases. This specimen consisted of PBMCs, mostly from graft donor cells, obtained 360 days after TCRalphabeta/CD19-depleted stem cell transplant. CDR3 sequence (DNA): TGCAGCGCCTTACCGGGACAGGGGATCGAGCAGTACTTC. Encoded protein: CSALPGQGIEQYF.